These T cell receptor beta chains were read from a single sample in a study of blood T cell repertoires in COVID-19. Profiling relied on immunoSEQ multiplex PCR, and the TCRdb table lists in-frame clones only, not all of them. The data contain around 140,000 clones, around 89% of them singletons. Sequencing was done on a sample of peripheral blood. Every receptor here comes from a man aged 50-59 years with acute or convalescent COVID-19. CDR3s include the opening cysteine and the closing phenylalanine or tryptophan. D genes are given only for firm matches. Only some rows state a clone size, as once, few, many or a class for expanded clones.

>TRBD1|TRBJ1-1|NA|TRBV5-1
CASSPLLTGTEAFF
TGCGCCAGCAGCCCCCTCCTGACAGGGACTGAAGCTTTCTTT
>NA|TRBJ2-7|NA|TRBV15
CATSIEPGEQYF
TGTGCCACCAGCATTGAGCCGGGAGAGCAGTACTTC
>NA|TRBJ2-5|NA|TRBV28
CASSLQSTQETQYF
TGTGCCAGCAGTTTACAGTCGACACAAGAGACCCAGTACTTC
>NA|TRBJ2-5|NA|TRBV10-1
CASSGTGSRETQYF
TGCGCCAGCAGTGGAACAGGCTCTCGGGAGACCCAGTACTTC
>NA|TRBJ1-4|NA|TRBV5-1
CASSLLADNEKLFF
TGCGCCAGCAGCTTGCTGGCAGATAATGAAAAACTGTTTTTT
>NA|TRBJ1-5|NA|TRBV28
CASSFWRANQPQHF
TGTGCCAGCAGTTTCTGGAGGGCTAATCAGCCCCAGCATTTT
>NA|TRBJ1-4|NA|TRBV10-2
CASSERGKEKLFF
TGCGCCAGCAGTGAAAGGGGAAAGGAAAAACTGTTTTTT
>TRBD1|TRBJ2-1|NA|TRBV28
CASSSGTGYRDEQFF
TGTGCCAGCAGTTCAGGGACAGGGTATAGAGATGAGCAGTTCTTC
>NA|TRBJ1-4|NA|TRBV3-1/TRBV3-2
CASSLQGTTNEKLFF
TGTGCCAGCAGCCTCCAGGGGACGACTAATGAAAAACTGTTTTTT
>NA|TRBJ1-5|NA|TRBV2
CASSASSGSAGPQHF
TGTGCCAGCAGCGCCTCGTCGGGGTCCGCAGGGCCCCAGCATTTT
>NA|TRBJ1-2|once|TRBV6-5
CASRLEIGNYGYTF
TGTGCCAGCAGGCTAGAGATTGGTAACTATGGCTACACCTTC
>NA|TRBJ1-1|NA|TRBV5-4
CASSLFRGEWTEAFF
TGTGCCAGCAGCTTGTTTAGGGGCGAGTGGACTGAAGCTTTCTTT
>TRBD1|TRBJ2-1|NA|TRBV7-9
CASSSGLGQVGGNEQFF
TGTGCCAGCAGCTCCGGACTGGGACAGGTCGGAGGCAATGAGCAGTTCTTC
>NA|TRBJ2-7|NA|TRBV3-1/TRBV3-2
CASSHPRPLGRQAYEQYF
TGTGCCAGCAGCCACCCAAGACCTTTGGGGAGACAAGCCTACGAGCAGTACTTC
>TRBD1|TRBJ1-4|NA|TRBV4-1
CASSLRQGQREEKLFF
TGCGCCAGCAGTCTTAGACAGGGTCAAAGGGAGGAAAAACTGTTTTTT
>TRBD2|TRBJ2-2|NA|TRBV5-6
CASSWREGNTGELFF
TGTGCCAGCAGCTGGAGGGAGGGAAACACCGGGGAGCTGTTTTTT
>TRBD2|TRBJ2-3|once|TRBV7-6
CASSGAGVMTDTQYF
TGTGCCAGCAGCGGGGCGGGAGTGATGACAGATACGCAGTATTTT
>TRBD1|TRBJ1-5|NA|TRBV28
CASSSGGRGDQPQHF
TGTGCCAGCAGTTCGGGTGGCAGGGGGGATCAGCCCCAGCATTTT
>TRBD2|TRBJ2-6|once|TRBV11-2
CASIEKGGAGANVLTF
TGTGCCAGCATCGAAAAGGGAGGGGCCGGGGCCAACGTCCTGACTTTC
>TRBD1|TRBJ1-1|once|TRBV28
CASSTPGTANTEAFF
TGTGCCAGCTCTACACCCGGGACAGCGAACACTGAAGCTTTCTTT
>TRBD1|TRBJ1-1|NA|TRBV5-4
CASSLGSPSGSGTGVKAFF
TGTGCCAGCAGCTTGGGATCCCCCTCCGGAAGCGGGACAGGCGTAAAGGCTTTCTTT
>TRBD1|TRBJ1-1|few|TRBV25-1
CASSEIGWDSHTEAFF
TGTGCCAGCAGTGAGATTGGGTGGGACAGTCACACTGAAGCTTTCTTT
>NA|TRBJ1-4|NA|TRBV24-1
CATSDPGGSGEKLFF
TGTGCCACCAGTGATCCGGGAGGGTCGGGTGAAAAACTGTTTTTT
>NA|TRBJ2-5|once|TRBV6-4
CASRPRYRHSGPQETQYF
TGTGCCAGCAGACCGCGGTACCGACATAGCGGACCTCAAGAGACCCAGTACTTC
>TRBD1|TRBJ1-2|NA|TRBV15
CATSRDQGANYGYTF
TGTGCCACCAGCAGAGATCAGGGGGCTAACTATGGCTACACCTTC
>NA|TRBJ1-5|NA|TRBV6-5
CASSPGGASNQPQHF
TGTGCCAGCAGTCCCGGGGGAGCTAGCAATCAGCCCCAGCATTTT
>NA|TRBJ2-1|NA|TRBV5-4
CASSLAGKPSNEQFF
TGTGCCAGCAGCTTGGCGGGGAAGCCTAGTAATGAGCAGTTCTTC
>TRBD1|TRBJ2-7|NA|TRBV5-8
CASSLPGQGSYEQYF
TGTGCCAGCAGCTTACCGGGACAGGGAAGTTACGAGCAGTACTTC
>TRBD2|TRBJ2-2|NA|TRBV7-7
CASSLGLASTGELFF
TGTGCTAGCAGCTTAGGACTAGCGTCCACCGGGGAGCTGTTTTTT
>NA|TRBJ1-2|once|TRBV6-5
CASSSRGGGYTF
TGTGCCAGCAGTTCGAGGGGGGGTGGCTACACCTTC
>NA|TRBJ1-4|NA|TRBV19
CASSMRLRNEKLFF
TGTGCCAGTAGTATGAGGCTGAGGAATGAAAAACTGTTTTTT
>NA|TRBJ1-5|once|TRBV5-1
CASSFDFGQPQHF
TGCGCCAGCAGCTTCGACTTTGGGCAGCCCCAGCATTTT
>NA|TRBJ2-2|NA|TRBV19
CASRMVAGQSNTGELFF
TGTGCCAGTAGGATGGTGGCGGGACAGTCGAACACCGGGGAGCTGTTTTTT
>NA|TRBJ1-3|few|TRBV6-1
CASSEVPWALGNTIYF
TGTGCCAGCAGTGAAGTCCCCTGGGCACTCGGAAACACCATATATTTT
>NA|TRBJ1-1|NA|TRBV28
CASSFVEANTEAFF
TGTGCCAGCAGTTTCGTCGAGGCGAACACTGAAGCTTTCTTT
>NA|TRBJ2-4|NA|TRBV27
CASSADTAKNIQYF
TGTGCCAGCAGTGCTGACACGGCCAAAAACATTCAGTACTTC
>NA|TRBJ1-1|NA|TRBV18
CASSQGRNTEAFF
TGTGCCAGCTCACAGGGGCGGAACACTGAAGCTTTCTTT
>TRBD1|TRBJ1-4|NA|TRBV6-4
CASSDRDRTATNEKLFF
TGTGCCAGCAGTGACCGGGACAGGACTGCAACTAATGAAAAACTGTTTTTT
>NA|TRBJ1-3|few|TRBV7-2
CASSRQTGLHLTSGNTIYF
TGTGCCAGCAGCAGGCAGACAGGACTTCATTTAACCTCTGGAAACACCATATATTTT
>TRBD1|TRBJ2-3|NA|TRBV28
CASSFFGTGSPSSTDTQYF
TGTGCCAGCAGTTTTTTTGGGACAGGGTCCCCCTCTAGCACAGATACGCAGTATTTT
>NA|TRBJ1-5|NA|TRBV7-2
CASSKRQMQRGQPQHF
TGTGCCAGCAGCAAGCGACAGATGCAAAGGGGTCAGCCCCAGCATTTT
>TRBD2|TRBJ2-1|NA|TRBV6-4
CASSDSWTSGSEQFF
TGTGCCAGCAGTGACTCGTGGACTAGCGGGAGTGAGCAGTTCTTC
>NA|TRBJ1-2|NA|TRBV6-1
CASSDIYGYTF
TGTGCCAGCAGTGATATCTATGGCTACACCTTC
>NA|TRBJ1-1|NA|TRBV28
CASIQYTNTEAFF
TGTGCCAGCATCCAGTATACGAACACTGAAGCTTTCTTT
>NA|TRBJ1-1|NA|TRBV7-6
CASTPGGVSLRAFF
TGTGCCAGCACACCAGGAGGAGTCTCTTTAAGAGCTTTCTTT
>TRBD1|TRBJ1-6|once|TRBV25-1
CASTERDRGFSPLHF
TGTGCCAGCACTGAACGGGACAGGGGTTTTTCACCCCTCCACTTT
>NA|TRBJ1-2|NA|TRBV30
CAWSRGYRGGYTF
TGTGCCTGGAGCAGGGGATATCGAGGCGGCTACACCTTC
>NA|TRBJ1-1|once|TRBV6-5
CASSYHGVTEAFF
TGTGCCAGCAGTTACCACGGGGTTACAGAGGCTTTCTTT
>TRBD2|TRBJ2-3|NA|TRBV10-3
CAISERIGASGGGDTQYF
TGTGCCATCAGTGAACGGATTGGGGCTAGCGGGGGGGGAGATACGCAGTATTTT
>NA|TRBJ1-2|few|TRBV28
CASSLTAFAVPHGYTF
TGTGCCAGCAGTCTTACAGCTTTCGCCGTCCCCCATGGCTACACCTTC
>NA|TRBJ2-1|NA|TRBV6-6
CASSRGTGISGNEQFF
TGTGCCAGCAGCCGCGGTACAGGGATTTCAGGGAATGAGCAGTTCTTC
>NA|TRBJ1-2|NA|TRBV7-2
CASSAGALTYGYTF
TGTGCCAGCAGCGCGGGGGCTTTGACCTATGGCTACACCTTC
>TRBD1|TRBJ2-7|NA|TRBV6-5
CASSRDRTSYEQYF
TGTGCCAGCAGCCGGGACAGGACCTCCTACGAGCAGTACTTC